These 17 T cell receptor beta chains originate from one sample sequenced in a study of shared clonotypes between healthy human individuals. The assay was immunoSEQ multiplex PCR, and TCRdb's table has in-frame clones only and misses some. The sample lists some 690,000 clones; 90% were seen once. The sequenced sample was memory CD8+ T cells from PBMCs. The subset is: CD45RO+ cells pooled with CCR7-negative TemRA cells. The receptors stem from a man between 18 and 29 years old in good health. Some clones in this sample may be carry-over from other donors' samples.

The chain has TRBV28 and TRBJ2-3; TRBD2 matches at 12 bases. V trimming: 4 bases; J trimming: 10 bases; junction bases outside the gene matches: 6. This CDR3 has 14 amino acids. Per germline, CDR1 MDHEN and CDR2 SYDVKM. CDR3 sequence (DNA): TGTGCCAGCAGTTCTCCGGGACTAGCGGGTTCGCAGTATTTT. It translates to CASSSPGLAGSQYF.

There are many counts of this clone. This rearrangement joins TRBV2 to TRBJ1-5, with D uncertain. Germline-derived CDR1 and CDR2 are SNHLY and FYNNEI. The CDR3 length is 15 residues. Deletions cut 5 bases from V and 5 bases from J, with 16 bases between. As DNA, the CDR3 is TGTGCCAGCAGTTCGGGCACGGGCGGTTATCAGCCCCAGCATTTT. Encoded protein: CASSSGTGGYQPQHF.

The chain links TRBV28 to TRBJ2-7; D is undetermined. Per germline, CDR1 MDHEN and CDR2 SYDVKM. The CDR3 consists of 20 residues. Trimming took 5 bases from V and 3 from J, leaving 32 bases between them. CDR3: CASSPPRFAVGLGIYYEQYF. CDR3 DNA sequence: TGTGCCAGCAGTCCGCCTCGGTTCGCGGTGGGTTTAGGGATTTACTACGAGCAGTACTTC.

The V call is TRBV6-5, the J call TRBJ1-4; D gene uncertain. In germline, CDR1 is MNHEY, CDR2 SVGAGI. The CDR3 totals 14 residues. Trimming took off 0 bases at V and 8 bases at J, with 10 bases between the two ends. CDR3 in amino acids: CASSYSPESEKLFF. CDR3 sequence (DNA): TGTGCCAGCAGTTACTCGCCAGAATCCGAAAAACTGTTTTTT.

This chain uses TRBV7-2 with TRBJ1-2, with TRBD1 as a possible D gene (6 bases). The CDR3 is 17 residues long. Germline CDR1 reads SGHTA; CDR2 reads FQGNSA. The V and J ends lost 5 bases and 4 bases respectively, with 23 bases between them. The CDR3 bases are TGTGCCAGCAGCCCTCACAGGGCTCTCGGTTTCGGCTATGGCTACACCTTC. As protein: CASSPHRALGFGYGYTF.

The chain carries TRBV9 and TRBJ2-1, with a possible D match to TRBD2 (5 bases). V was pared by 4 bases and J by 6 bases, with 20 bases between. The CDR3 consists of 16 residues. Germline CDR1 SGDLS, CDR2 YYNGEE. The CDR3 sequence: CASSSDSSGFSNEQFF. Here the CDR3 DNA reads TGTGCCAGCAGCTCGGACTCCTCCGGGTTCTCCAATGAGCAGTTCTTC.

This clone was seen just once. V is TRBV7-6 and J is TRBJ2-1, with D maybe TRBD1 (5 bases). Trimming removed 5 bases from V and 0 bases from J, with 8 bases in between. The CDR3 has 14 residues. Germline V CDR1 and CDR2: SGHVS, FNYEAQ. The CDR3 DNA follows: TGTGCCAGCAGCCTCCAGGGCTCCTACAATGAGCAGTTCTTC. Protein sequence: CASSLQGSYNEQFF.

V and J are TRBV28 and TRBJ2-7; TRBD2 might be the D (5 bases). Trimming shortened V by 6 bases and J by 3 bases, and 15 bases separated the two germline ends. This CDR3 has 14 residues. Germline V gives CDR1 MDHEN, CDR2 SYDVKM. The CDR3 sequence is CASSLRVGDYEQYF. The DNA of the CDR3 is TGTGCCAGCAGCTTGCGGGTAGGCGACTACGAGCAGTACTTC.

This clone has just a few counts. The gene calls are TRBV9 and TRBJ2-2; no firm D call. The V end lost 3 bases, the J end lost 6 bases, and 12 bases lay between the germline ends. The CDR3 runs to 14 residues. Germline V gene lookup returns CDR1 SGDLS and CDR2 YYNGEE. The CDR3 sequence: CASSANPGPGELFF. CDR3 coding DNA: TGTGCCAGCAGCGCAAATCCAGGACCCGGGGAGCTGTTTTTT. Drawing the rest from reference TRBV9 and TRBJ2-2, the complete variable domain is DSGVTQTPKHLITATGQRVTLRCSPRSGDLSVYWYQQSLDQGLQFLIQYYNGEERAKGNILERFSAQQFPDLHSELNLSSLELGDSALYFCASSANPGPGELFFGEGSRLTVL.

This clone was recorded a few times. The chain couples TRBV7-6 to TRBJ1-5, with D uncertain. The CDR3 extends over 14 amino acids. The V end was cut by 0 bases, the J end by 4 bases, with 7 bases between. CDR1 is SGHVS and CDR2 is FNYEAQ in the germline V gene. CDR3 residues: CASSLALGNQPQHF. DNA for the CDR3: TGTGCCAGCAGCTTAGCGCTTGGGAATCAGCCCCAGCATTTT.

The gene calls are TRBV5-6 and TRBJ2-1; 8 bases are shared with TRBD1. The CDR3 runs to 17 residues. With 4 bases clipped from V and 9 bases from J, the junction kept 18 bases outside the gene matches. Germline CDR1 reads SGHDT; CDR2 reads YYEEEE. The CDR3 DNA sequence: TGTGCCAGCAGCAACCATTTGGGACAGGAGATGATTGGTGAGCAGTTCTTC. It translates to CASSNHLGQEMIGEQFF. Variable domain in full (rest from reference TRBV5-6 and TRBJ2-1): DAGVTQSPTHLIKTRGQQVTLRCSPKSGHDTVSWYQQALGQGPQFIFQYYEEEERQRGNFPDRFSGHQFPNYSSELNVNALLLGDSALYLCASSNHLGQEMIGEQFFGPGTRLTVL.

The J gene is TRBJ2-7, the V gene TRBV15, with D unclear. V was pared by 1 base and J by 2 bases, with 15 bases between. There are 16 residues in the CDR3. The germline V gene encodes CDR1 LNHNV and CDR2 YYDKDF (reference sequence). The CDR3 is CATSRGVIGRAYEQYF. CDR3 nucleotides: TGTGCCACCAGCAGAGGAGTCATAGGTCGAGCCTACGAGCAGTACTTC.

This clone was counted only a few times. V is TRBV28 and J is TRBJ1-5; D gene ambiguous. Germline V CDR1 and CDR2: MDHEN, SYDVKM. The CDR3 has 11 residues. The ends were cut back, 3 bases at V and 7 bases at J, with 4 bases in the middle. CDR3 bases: TGTGCCAGCAGTTTCGCCCAGCCCCAGCATTTT. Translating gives CASSFAQPQHF.

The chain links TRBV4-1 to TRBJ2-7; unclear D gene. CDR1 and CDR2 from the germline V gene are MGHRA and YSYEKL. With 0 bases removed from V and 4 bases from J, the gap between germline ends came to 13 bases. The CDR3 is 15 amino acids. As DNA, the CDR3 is TGCGCCAGCAGCCAAGATACTGGCAGAGCGTACGAGCAGTACTTC. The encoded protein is CASSQDTGRAYEQYF.

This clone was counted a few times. CDR3 bases: TGTGCCAGCAGCTCTCGTCACAGGGCAGTCTCGAACACTGAAGCTTTCTTT. This translates into CASSSRHRAVSNTEAFF. This chain connects TRBV13 to TRBJ1-1, with a tentative D call TRBD1 (6 bases). The V and J ends lost 4 bases and 1 base respectively, with 19 bases between them. This CDR3 is built from 17 residues. The germline V gene encodes CDR1 PRHDT and CDR2 FYEKMQ (reference sequence).

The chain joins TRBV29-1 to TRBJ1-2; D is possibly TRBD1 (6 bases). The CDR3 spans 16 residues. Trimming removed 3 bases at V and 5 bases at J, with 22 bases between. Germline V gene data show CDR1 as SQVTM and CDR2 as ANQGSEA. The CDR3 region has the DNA TGCAGCGTTGATATCGTCTTACAGGGTTTGGGATATGGCTACACCTTC. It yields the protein CSVDIVLQGLGYGYTF.

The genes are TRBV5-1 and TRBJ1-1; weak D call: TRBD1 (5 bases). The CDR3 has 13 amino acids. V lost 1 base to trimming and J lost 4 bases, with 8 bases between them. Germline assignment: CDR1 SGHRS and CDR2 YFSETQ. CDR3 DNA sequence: TGCGCCAGCAGCTTGAGCCAGGGCACTGAAGCTTTCTTT. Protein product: CASSLSQGTEAFF.